These 21 T cell receptor beta chains were sequenced from one sample in a study of regulatory T cells in long-lasting Graves disease. This sample's time point: newly diagnosed GD, antithyroid drugs for less than 3 months. Researchers made the TCR library from RNA that was extracted from PBMCs. In building TCR beta libraries, iRepertoire HTBI primers were used together with Arm-PCR of CDR3 regions. TCRdb independently ran MiXCR on the multiplex PCR reads; one entry per CDR3 protein. The top ten hold around 23% of the sample, which has 350,000 to 500,000 distinct CDR3 sequences, 16% seen once. The sample was also reused in another study, on T cells in Graves' hyperthyroidism and ophthalmopathy.

The material was peripheral blood mononuclear cells (PBMCs), obtained at new diagnosis, from a patient treated with antithyroid drugs. These receptors originate from a woman aged 18-29 years with Graves disease.

This clonotype showed up many times. This chain connects TRBV5-1 to TRBJ2-7, with a possible D match to TRBD2 (6 bases). The germline gives CDR1 SGHRS, CDR2 YFSETQ. Trimming shortened V by 4 bases and J by 4 bases, and 18 bases separated the two germline ends. This CDR3 is 15 amino acids long. As DNA, the CDR3 is TGCGCCAGCAGCCCGCCGATATCAGGAGGGTACGAGCAGTACTTC. Encoded protein: CASSPPISGGYEQYF. The full variable domain, in which reference TRBV5-1 and TRBJ2-7 provide the parts outside the CDR3, is KAGVTQTPRYLIKTRGQQVTLSCSPISGHRSVSWYQQTPGQGLQFLFEYFSETQRNKGNFPGRFSGRQFSNSRSEMNVSTLELGDSALYLCASSPPISGGYEQYFGPGTRLTVT.

This clonotype was found a few times. Written as DNA, the CDR3 is TGTGCCAGCAGTTTTGGTACGTCTTGGGACACTGAAGCTTTCTTT. It is translated as CASSFGTSWDTEAFF. The chain uses TRBV27 and TRBJ1-1, with D uncertain. The CDR3 sequence is 15 residues long. The V end lost 3 bases, the J end lost 3 bases, and 14 bases lay between the germline ends. Germline assignment: CDR1 MNHEY and CDR2 SMNVEV (reference sequence).

The gene calls are TRBV12-3 or TRBV12-4 and TRBJ2-5, with D perhaps TRBD2 (6 bases). Trimming stripped 9 bases from V and 4 bases from J, with 18 bases between. The CDR3 is 14 amino acids. Written as DNA, the CDR3 is TGTGCCAGTTCTAAAGTAGGAGGGGTAGAGACCCAGTACTTC. Its translation is CASSKVGGVETQYF.

The table lists this clonotype with a few counts. The genes are TRBV3-1 and TRBJ2-1; 16 nucleotides match TRBD2. CDR3 length equals 17 residues. Per the germline V gene, CDR1 is LGHDT and CDR2 is YNNKEL (reference sequence). Unmatched junction bases numbered 9, after V lost 5 bases and J lost 8 bases. The CDR3 spells CASSYPGLAGGPDEQFF. The CDR3 nucleotides read TGTGCCAGCAGCTACCCGGGACTAGCGGGAGGGCCCGATGAGCAGTTCTTC.

The table lists this clonotype with many counts. The chain couples TRBV28 to TRBJ1-2; D perhaps matches TRBD1 (5 bases). V lost 2 bases and J lost 3, with 16 bases in between. Germline values: CDR1 MDHEN, CDR2 SYDVKM. This CDR3 contains 16 residues. CDR3 in DNA: TGTGCCAGCAGTTTAGGTGTGGGGCGCAAGGACTATGGCTACACCTTC. This gives the protein CASSLGVGRKDYGYTF.

This clonotype was found a few times. This CDR3 is CASSLEPLGRYVLTF. Here the CDR3 DNA reads TGTGCCAGCAGCTTGGAACCGCTGGGGAGGTACGTCCTGACTTTC. This chain joins TRBV5-4 and TRBJ2-6, with D perhaps matching TRBD2 (6 bases). V was cut by 0 bases and J by 11 bases, with 15 bases left in between. This CDR3 spans 15 amino acids. Germline CDR1 and CDR2: SGHNT and YYREEE (reference sequence).

This clonotype has a count of ten or more. The chain has TRBV29-1 and TRBJ2-7; 8 bases align to TRBD1. The CDR3 is 16 residues long. V gave up 0 bases and J gave up 2 bases; unmatched junction bases: 9. Germline CDR1 is SQVTM and CDR2 is ANQGSEA. CDR3 coding DNA: TGCAGCGTTGAAGATCCTGGAAGGACAGGGCCCTACGAGCAGTACTTC. Its translation is CSVEDPGRTGPYEQYF.

This clonotype has only a few counts. The rearrangement joins TRBV11-2 to TRBJ2-7; D is possibly TRBD1 or TRBD2 (5 bases each). Germline-derived CDR1 and CDR2 are SGHAT and FQNNGV. V lost 5 bases, J lost 4 bases, and 15 bases lay in between. The CDR3 totals 14 residues. The chain's CDR3 is CASSQGLTDYEQYF. The CDR3 DNA follows: TGTGCCAGCAGCCAAGGACTGACAGATTACGAGCAGTACTTC.

This clonotype was observed a few times. The chain has TRBV13 and TRBJ2-5; TRBD1 or TRBD2 may be the D gene (5 bases each). Germline CDR1 and CDR2: PRHDT and FYEKMQ (reference sequence). The V gene lost 5 bases and the J gene lost 2 bases, with 15 bases spanning the gap. The CDR3 consists of 15 residues. CDR3 residues: CASSRGPALQETQYF. CDR3 DNA sequence: TGTGCCAGCAGCCGGGGACCCGCCTTACAAGAGACCCAGTACTTC. Drawing the rest from reference TRBV13 and TRBJ2-5, the complete variable domain is AAGVIQSPRHLIKEKRETATLKCYPIPRHDTVYWYQQGPGQDPQFLISFYEKMQSDKGSIPDRFSAQQFSDYHSELNMSSLELGDSALYFCASSRGPALQETQYFGPGTRLLVL.

V and J are TRBV18 and TRBJ2-1, with D maybe TRBD1 (6 bases). CDR1 is KGHSH and CDR2 is LQKENI in the germline V gene. V was clipped by 2 bases and J by 0 bases, with 14 bases between them. The length of the CDR3 is 17 residues. This CDR3 is CASSPFGGDTSYNEQFF. CDR3 nucleotides: TGTGCCAGCTCACCATTCGGTGGGGACACCTCCTACAATGAGCAGTTCTTC.

This clonotype has at least ten counts. V gene TRBV20-1 combines with J gene TRBJ2-2; the match to TRBD2 covers 7 bases. This CDR3 is 15 amino acids long. Unmatched junction bases numbered 6, after V lost 3 bases and J lost 2 bases. Germline CDR1 reads DFQATT; CDR2 reads SNEGSKA (reference sequence). The CDR3: CSASPASGNTGELFF. In DNA, the CDR3 is TGCAGTGCTAGCCCCGCTAGCGGTAACACCGGGGAGCTGTTTTTT.

This clonotype has only one observation. Since a far larger clone is one base different, this is likely a read error. The chain recombines TRBV28 with TRBJ2-4; TRBD2 agrees at 7 bases. The V gene end was trimmed by 5 bases and the J gene end by 13 bases; junction bases not matched to a gene: 20. From germline, CDR1 is MDHEN and CDR2 SYDVKM. The CDR3 consists of 16 residues. CDR3 in amino acids: CASSPKRLASYNEQYF. CDR3 in DNA: TGTGCCAGCAGTCCGAAACGACTAGCTTCCTACAATGAGCAGTACTTC.

This sequence joins TRBV4-1 and TRBJ1-5; 7 nucleotides agree with TRBD1. The CDR3 sequence is 17 residues long. Germline assignment: CDR1 MGHRA and CDR2 YSYEKL. The ends lost 4 bases at V and 5 bases at J; junction bases unmatched: 14. The CDR3 nucleotides read TGCGCCAGCAGCCCCTACACGAGGGGGCCCAAGTATCAGCCCCAGCATTTT. Translating it yields CASSPYTRGPKYQPQHF.

J is TRBJ2-5 and V is TRBV20-1, with D maybe TRBD1 (5 bases). Germline V CDR1 and CDR2: DFQATT, SNEGSKA (reference sequence). Trimming removed 8 bases at V and 3 bases at J, with 13 bases between. This CDR3 spans 12 amino acids. The CDR3 protein is CSHLQDEETQYF. The DNA for the CDR3 is TGCAGTCATCTACAGGACGAAGAGACCCAGTACTTC.

This clonotype was counted many times. The chain recombines TRBV6-2 or TRBV6-3 with TRBJ2-2; maybe TRBD2 (6 bases). The germline V and J ends were trimmed by 3 bases and 8 bases, with 16 bases remaining between them. This CDR3 spans 15 amino acids. From germline, CDR1 is MNHEY and CDR2 SVGEGT. The CDR3 sequence is CASSYRFSGEGELFF. In DNA, the CDR3 is TGTGCCAGCAGTTATAGGTTTTCGGGGGAAGGGGAGCTGTTTTTT.

This chain uses TRBV19 with TRBJ2-1, with unresolved D. Per germline, CDR1 LNHDA and CDR2 SQIVND (reference sequence). CDR3 size: 17 residues. Trimming removed 3 bases from V and 1 base from J, with 16 bases in between. CDR3 in amino acids: CASSISSRSRSYNEQFF. CDR3 DNA: TGTGCCAGTAGTATCAGTTCCCGGAGTAGGTCCTACAATGAGCAGTTCTTC. Full variable domain (rest looked up from reference TRBV19 and TRBJ2-1): DGGITQSPKYLFRKEGQNVTLSCEQNLNHDAMYWYRQDPGQGLRLIYYSQIVNDFQKGDIAEGYSVSREKKESFPLTVTSAQKNPTAFYLCASSISSRSRSYNEQFFGPGTRLTVL.

The chain combines TRBV6-1 with TRBJ2-1; 10 bases fit TRBD2. Germline V gene data show CDR1 as MNHNS and CDR2 as SASEGT. The CDR3 loop spans 12 amino acids. The trim removed 6 bases at V and 11 bases at J, leaving 4 bases unmatched. CDR3 DNA: TGTGCCAGCAGCCTTAGCGGGAGGAAGCAGTTCTTC. Its translation: CASSLSGRKQFF.

V gene TRBV20-1 combines with J gene TRBJ2-5; 9 bases are shared with TRBD1. The CDR3 loop spans 17 amino acids. The trim removed 5 bases at V and 5 bases at J, leaving 18 bases unmatched. Germline V gene sequence: CDR1 DFQATT, CDR2 SNEGSKA (reference sequence). CDR3 protein: CSASIQIRDRVRETQYF. CDR3 in DNA: TGCAGTGCTTCTATTCAAATCCGGGACAGGGTTCGGGAGACCCAGTACTTC.

Concerning this clonotype: An end of the junction differs from the germline gene, which may be a read error. This rearrangement joins TRBV12-3 or TRBV12-4 to TRBJ2-5, with 7 nucleotides matching TRBD1. CDR3 length: 15 amino acids. DNA of the CDR3: TGTGCCAGCAGTCCCTACGGGACAGAACAAGATACCCAGTACTTC. This translates into CASSPYGTEQDTQYF.

The chain is built from TRBV5-4 and TRBJ2-7; 7 bases line up with TRBD2. The V gene end was trimmed by 5 bases and the J gene end by 0 bases; junction bases not matched to a gene: 2. CDR1 is SGHNT, CDR2 YYREEE, per germline (reference sequence). The CDR3 loop spans 13 amino acids. DNA for the CDR3: TGTGCCAGCAGTAGGGACTACTCCTACGAGCAGTACTTC. Protein: CASSRDYSYEQYF. Full variable domain (remainder filled in from reference TRBV5-4 and TRBJ2-7): ETGVTQSPTHLIKTRGQQVTLRCSSQSGHNTVSWYQQALGQGPQFIFQYYREEENGRGNFPPRFSGLQFPNYSSELNVNALELDDSALYLCASSRDYSYEQYFGPGTRLTVT.

Ten or more counts support this clonotype. The rearrangement joins TRBV20-1 to TRBJ2-7; D may correspond to TRBD1 or TRBD2 (5 bases each). This CDR3 region has 14 residues. V lost 0 bases, J lost 0 bases, and 9 bases lay in between. Germline V gene lookup returns CDR1 DFQATT and CDR2 SNEGSKA (reference sequence). The CDR3 spells CSARDVGVSYEQYF. DNA for the CDR3: TGCAGTGCTAGAGATGTGGGGGTCTCCTACGAGCAGTACTTC.